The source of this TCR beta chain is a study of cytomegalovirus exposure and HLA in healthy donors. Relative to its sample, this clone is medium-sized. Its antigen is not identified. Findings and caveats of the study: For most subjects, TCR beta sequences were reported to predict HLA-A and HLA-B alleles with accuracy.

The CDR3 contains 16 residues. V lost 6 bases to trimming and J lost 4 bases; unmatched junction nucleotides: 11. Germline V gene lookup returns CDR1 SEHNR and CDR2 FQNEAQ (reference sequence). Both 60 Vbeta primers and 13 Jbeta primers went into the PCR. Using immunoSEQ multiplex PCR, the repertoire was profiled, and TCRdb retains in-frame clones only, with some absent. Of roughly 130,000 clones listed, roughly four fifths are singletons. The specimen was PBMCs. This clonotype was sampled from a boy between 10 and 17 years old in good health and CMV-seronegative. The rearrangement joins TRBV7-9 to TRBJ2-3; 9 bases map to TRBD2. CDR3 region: CASRGNSGSIADTQYF. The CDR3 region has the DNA TGTGCCAGCAGGGGAAATAGCGGGAGTATTGCAGATACGCAGTATTTT.